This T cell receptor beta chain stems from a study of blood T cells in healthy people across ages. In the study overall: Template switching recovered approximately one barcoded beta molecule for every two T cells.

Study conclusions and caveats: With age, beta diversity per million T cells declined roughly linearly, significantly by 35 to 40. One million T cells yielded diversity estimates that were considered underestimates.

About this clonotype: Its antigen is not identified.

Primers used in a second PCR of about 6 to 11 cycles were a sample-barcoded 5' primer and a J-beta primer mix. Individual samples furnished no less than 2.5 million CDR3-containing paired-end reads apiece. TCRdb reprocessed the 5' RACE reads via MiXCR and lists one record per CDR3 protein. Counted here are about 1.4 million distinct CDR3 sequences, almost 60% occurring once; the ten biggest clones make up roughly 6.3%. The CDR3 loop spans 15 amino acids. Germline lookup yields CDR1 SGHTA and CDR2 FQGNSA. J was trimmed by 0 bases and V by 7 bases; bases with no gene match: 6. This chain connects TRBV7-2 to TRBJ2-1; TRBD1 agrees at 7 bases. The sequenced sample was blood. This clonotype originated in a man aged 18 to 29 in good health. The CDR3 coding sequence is TGTGCCAGCACCCAACGACAGGGCTCCTACAATGAGCAGTTCTTC. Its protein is CASTQRQGSYNEQFF.